Presented here are 12 T cell receptor beta chains from one specimen sequenced in a study of T cells in Graves' hyperthyroidism and ophthalmopathy. Amplification yielded TCR beta CDR3 regions, with RNA transcripts as the source. The HTBI primer set was used in a first-round RT-PCR of the TCR CDR3. MiXCR was run by TCRdb on the multiplex PCR reads, yielding one entry per CDR3 protein. The repertoire consists of 450,000 to 700,000 distinct CDR3 sequences, with under 60% occurring once and the leading ten covering approximately 8.4%. Sample: peripheral blood or thyroid tissue (not recorded which). The receptor set was obtained from a woman aged 18-30 years with Graves' hyperthyroidism.

This clonotype was recorded many times. The rearrangement joins TRBV4-3 to TRBJ1-4; TRBD1 matches at 9 bases. V was clipped by 4 bases and J by 7 bases; unmatched bases: 7. Germline CDR1 is LGHNA and CDR2 is YSLEER. CDR3 length equals 15 residues. The CDR3 region is CASSPRDRVVEKLFF. In DNA form, the CDR3 reads TGCGCCAGCAGCCCCCGGGACAGGGTTGTTGAAAAACTGTTTTTT.

V is TRBV2 and J is TRBJ2-2; no definite D call. The CDR3 is made up of 17 amino acids. Trimming left V 5 bases short and J 2 bases short, with 18 bases between. The germline V gene has CDR1 SNHLY and CDR2 FYNNEI. The CDR3 DNA follows: TGTGCCAGCAGTTACGATCGGTCTCTGGGAAACACCGGGGAGCTGTTTTTT. Protein: CASSYDRSLGNTGELFF. Looking up the rest from reference TRBV2 and TRBJ2-2 gives the full variable domain: EPEVTQTPSHQVTQMGQEVILRCVPISNHLYFYWYRQILGQKVEFLVSFYNNEISEKSEIFDDQFSVERPDGSNFTLKIRSTKLEDSAMYFCASSYDRSLGNTGELFFGEGSRLTVL.

This chain joins TRBV29-1 and TRBJ1-1, with 8 bases that match TRBD1. V was pared by 6 bases and J by 4 bases, with 7 bases of the junction left unmatched. Germline-derived CDR1 and CDR2 are SQVTM and ANQGSEA. There are 13 residues in the CDR3. CDR3 DNA: TGCAGCGTGTGGGATGGGACAGGCACTGAAGCTTTCTTT. Its translation is CSVWDGTGTEAFF.

The sample holds many counts of this clonotype. The rearrangement joins TRBV15 to TRBJ2-3; D possibly corresponds to TRBD2 (6 bases). V lost 8 bases, J lost 0 bases, and 15 bases lay in between. Germline assignment: CDR1 LNHNV and CDR2 YYDKDF (reference sequence). The CDR3 spans 15 residues. The chain's CDR3 is CATLSGTSSTDTQYF. The CDR3, as DNA: TGTGCCACCCTTAGCGGTACTTCTAGCACAGATACGCAGTATTTT. Full variable domain (outside the CDR3, taken from reference TRBV15 and TRBJ2-3): DAMVIQNPRYQVTQFGKPVTLSCSQTLNHNVMYWYQQKSSQAPKLLFHYYDKDFNNEADTPDNFQSRRPNTSFCFLDIRSPGLGDTAMYLCATLSGTSSTDTQYFGPGTRLTVL.

This clonotype was observed at least ten times. This chain joins TRBV5-5 and TRBJ2-7, with D unclear. Per germline, CDR1 SGHKS and CDR2 YYEKEE (reference sequence). Between the trimmed V and J ends, which lost 1 base and 2 bases, there was a span of 7 bases. There are 13 residues in the CDR3. CDR3 sequence reads: CASSLLLAYEQYF. The CDR3 region has the DNA TGTGCCAGCAGCTTGCTGCTGGCCTACGAGCAGTACTTC.

The chain recombines TRBV7-3 with TRBJ2-1, with a weak D call TRBD2 (7 bases). Trimming shortened V by 4 bases and J by 7 bases, and 23 bases separated the two germline ends. CDR3 length: 17 residues. Germline V gene sequence: CDR1 SGHTA, CDR2 FQGTGA. CDR3 sequence (DNA): TGTGCCAGCAGCTCCCTACACCCAGGGGAGGGGCGGAATGAGCAGTTCTTC. As protein: CASSSLHPGEGRNEQFF.

Ten or more counts support this clonotype. The chain combines TRBV12-3 or TRBV12-4 with TRBJ2-5; 8 bases map to TRBD2. V trimming: 6 bases; J trimming: 13 bases; junction bases outside the gene matches: 13. The CDR3 loop spans 13 amino acids. The CDR3: CASSSLLGTSVYF. The DNA of the CDR3 is TGTGCCAGCAGCAGTTTATTGGGGACTAGTGTGTACTTC.

The rearrangement uses TRBV4-2 and TRBJ1-6, with D possibly matching TRBD1 (6 bases). CDR3 length: 16 amino acids. Trimming left V 0 bases short and J 9 bases short, with 15 bases between. Germline V lookup: CDR1 LGHNA, CDR2 YNFKEQ. The CDR3 loop reads CASSQDRGGGGSPLHF. Here the CDR3 DNA reads TGTGCCAGCAGCCAAGATCGTGGGGGCGGAGGTTCACCCCTCCACTTT.

The V call is TRBV5-1, the J call TRBJ1-3, with D possibly TRBD1 on 5 matching bases. V was pared by 0 bases and J by 3 bases, with 13 bases between. The germline gives CDR1 SGHRS, CDR2 YFSETQ. The CDR3 consists of 16 residues. The CDR3 bases are TGCGCCAGCAGCTTGGCGGGACCCTTATATGGAAACACCATATATTTT. Amino acid sequence: CASSLAGPLYGNTIYF.

This clonotype was counted ten times or more. The rearrangement uses TRBV6-5 and TRBJ1-6; 8 bases agree with TRBD1. Germline V gene data show CDR1 as MNHEY and CDR2 as SVGAGI. The CDR3 length is 16 residues. Trimming at V came to 6 bases and at J to 7 bases, leaving 11 bases not matched to a gene. The CDR3 nucleotides read TGTGCCAGCAGGGCGGACAGGGACGGCCTGAATTCACCCCTCCACTTT. Protein product: CASRADRDGLNSPLHF.

The sample holds many counts of this clonotype. The CDR3 spells CASRPGGYAFF. As DNA, the CDR3 is TGTGCCAGTCGACCAGGGGGGTACGCTTTCTTT. The chain recombines TRBV12-3 or TRBV12-4 with TRBJ1-1; 7 nucleotides line up with TRBD1. CDR3 length equals 11 residues. V lost 9 bases, J lost 11 bases, and 9 bases stayed unmatched.

This clonotype was seen a few times. The CDR3 sequence is CASSQDGTANTGELFF. Here the CDR3 DNA reads TGTGCCAGCAGCCAAGACGGGACGGCGAACACCGGGGAGCTGTTTTTT. The chain combines TRBV3-1 with TRBJ2-2; D is tentatively TRBD1 or TRBD2 (5 bases each). The V and J ends lost 0 bases and 0 bases respectively, with 8 bases between them. CDR1 LGHDT and CDR2 YNNKEL come from the germline V gene (reference sequence). This CDR3 contains 16 residues.